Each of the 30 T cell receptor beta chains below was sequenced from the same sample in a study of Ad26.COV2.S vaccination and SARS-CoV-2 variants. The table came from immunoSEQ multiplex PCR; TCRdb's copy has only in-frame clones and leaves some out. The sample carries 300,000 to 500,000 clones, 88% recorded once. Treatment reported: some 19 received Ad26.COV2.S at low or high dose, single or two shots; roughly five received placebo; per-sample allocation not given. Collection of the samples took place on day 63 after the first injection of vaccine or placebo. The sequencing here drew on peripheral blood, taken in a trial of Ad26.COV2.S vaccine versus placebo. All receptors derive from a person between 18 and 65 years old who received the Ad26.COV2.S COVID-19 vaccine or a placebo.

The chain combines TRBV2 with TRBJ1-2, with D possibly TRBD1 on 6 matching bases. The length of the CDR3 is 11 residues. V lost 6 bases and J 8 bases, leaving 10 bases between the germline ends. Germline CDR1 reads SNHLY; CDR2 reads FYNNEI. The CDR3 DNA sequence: TGTGCCAGCAGGGGAACAGGGGGCTACACCTTC. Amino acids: CASRGTGGYTF.

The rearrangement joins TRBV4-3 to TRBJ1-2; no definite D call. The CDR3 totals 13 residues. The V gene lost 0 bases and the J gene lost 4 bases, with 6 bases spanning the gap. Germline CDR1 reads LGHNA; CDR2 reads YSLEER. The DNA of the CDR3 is TGCGCCAGCAGCCAAGAGGCAGGCTATGGCTACACCTTC. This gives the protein CASSQEAGYGYTF.

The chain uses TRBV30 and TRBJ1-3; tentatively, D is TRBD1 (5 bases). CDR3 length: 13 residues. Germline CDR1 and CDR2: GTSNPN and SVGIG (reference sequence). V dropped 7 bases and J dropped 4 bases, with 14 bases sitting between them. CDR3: CAFERGKGNTIYF. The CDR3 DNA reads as TGTGCCTTCGAGCGGGGGAAGGGAAACACCATATATTTT.

As DNA, the CDR3 is TGTGCCAGTACTACATGGGGGGCCCAGGCCTATGGCTACACCTTC. This gives the protein CASTTWGAQAYGYTF. The chain is built from TRBV19 and TRBJ1-2, with a weak D call TRBD1 (6 bases). V lost 7 bases and J 4 bases, leaving 19 bases between the germline ends. Germline V gene data show CDR1 as LNHDA and CDR2 as SQIVND (reference sequence). This CDR3 comprises 15 residues.

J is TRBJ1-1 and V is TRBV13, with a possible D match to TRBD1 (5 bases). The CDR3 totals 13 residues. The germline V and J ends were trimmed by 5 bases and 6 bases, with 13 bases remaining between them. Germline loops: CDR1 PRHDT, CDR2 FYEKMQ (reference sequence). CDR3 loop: CASSMDTRAEAFF. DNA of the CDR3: TGTGCCAGCAGCATGGACACAAGAGCTGAAGCTTTCTTT.

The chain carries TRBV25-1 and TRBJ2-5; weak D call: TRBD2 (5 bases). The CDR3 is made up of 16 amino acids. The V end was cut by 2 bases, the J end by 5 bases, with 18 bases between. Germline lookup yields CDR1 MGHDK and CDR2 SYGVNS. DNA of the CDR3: TGTGCCAGCAGTGAAGGGATGACTACGGGCCGGGAGACCCAGTACTTC. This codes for CASSEGMTTGRETQYF. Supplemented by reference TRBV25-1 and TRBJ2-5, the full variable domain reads EADIYQTPRYLVIGTGKKITLECSQTMGHDKMYWYQQDPGMELHLIHYSYGVNSTEKGDLSSESTVSRIRTEHFPLTLESARPSHTSQYLCASSEGMTTGRETQYFGPGTRLLVL.

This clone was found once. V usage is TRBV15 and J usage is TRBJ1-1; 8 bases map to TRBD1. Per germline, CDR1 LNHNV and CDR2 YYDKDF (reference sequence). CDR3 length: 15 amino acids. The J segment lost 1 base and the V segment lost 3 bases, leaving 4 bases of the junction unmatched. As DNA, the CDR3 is TGTGCCACCAGCAGGGGTGGACAGGGGAACACTGAAGCTTTCTTT. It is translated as CATSRGGQGNTEAFF. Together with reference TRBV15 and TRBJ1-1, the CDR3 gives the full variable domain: DAMVIQNPRYQVTQFGKPVTLSCSQTLNHNVMYWYQQKSSQAPKLLFHYYDKDFNNEADTPDNFQSRRPNTSFCFLDIRSPGLGDTAMYLCATSRGGQGNTEAFFGQGTRLTVV.

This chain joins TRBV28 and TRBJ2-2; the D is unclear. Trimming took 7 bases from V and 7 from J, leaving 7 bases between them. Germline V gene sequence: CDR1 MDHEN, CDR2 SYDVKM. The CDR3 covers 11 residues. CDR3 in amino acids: CASNSGGELFF. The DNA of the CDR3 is TGTGCCAGCAACTCGGGCGGGGAGCTGTTTTTT.

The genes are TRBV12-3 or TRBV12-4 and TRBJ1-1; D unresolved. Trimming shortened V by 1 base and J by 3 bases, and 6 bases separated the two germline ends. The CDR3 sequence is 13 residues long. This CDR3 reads CASSLGTYTEAFF. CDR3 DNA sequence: TGTGCCAGCAGTTTAGGGACCTACACTGAAGCTTTCTTT.

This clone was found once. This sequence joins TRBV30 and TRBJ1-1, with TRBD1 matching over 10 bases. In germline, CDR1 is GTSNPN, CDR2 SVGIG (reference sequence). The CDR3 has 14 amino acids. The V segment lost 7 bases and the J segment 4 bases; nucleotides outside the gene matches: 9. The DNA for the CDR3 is TGTGCCTTTTCGACAGGGGGCGTTTTCACTGAAGCTTTCTTT. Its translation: CAFSTGGVFTEAFF. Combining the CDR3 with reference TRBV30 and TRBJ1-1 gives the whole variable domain SQTIHQWPATLVQPVGSPLSLECTVEGTSNPNLYWYRQAAGRGLQLLFYSVGIGQISSEVPQNLSASRPQDRQFILSSKKLLLSDSGFYLCAFSTGGVFTEAFFGQGTRLTVV.

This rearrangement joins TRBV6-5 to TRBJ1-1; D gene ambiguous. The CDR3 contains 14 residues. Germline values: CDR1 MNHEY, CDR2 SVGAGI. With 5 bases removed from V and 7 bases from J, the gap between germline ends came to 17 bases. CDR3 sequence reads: CASSLTGGQNEAFF. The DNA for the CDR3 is TGTGCCAGCAGTCTCACGGGCGGGCAAAATGAAGCTTTCTTT.

The chain's CDR3 is CASLAGGGYEQYF. The DNA for the CDR3 is TGTGCCAGCCTAGCGGGGGGTGGTTACGAGCAGTACTTC. This chain joins TRBV10-3 and TRBJ2-7; 11 bases line up with TRBD2. J gave up 4 bases and V 10 bases, and 6 bases lay outside the gene matches. The germline gives CDR1 ENHRY, CDR2 SYGVKD. This CDR3 has 13 residues.

Written as DNA, the CDR3 is TGCGCCAGCAGATGGGGCAATGAGCAGTTCTTC. Its translation is CASRWGNEQFF. The genes are TRBV5-1 and TRBJ2-1; D is unclear. Germline CDR1 SGHRS, CDR2 YFSETQ. The germline V and J ends were trimmed by 5 bases and 6 bases, with 6 bases remaining between them. This CDR3 comprises 11 residues.

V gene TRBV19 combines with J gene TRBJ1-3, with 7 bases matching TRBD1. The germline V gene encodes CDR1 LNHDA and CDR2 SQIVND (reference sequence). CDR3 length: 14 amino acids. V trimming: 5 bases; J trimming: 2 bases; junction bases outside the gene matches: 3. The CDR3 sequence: CASSSQGAGNTIYF. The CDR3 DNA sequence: TGTGCCAGTAGTTCTCAGGGGGCTGGAAACACCATATATTTT.

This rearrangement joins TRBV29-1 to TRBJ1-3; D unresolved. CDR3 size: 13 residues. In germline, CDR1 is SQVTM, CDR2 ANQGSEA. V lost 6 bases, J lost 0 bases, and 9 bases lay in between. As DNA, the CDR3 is TGCAGCGTCCTTGACGGCTCTGGAAACACCATATATTTT. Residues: CSVLDGSGNTIYF.

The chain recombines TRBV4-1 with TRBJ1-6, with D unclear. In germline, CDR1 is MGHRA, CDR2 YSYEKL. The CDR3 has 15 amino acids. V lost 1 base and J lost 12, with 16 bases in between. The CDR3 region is CASSQVDRDMEPLHF. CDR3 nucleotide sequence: TGCGCCAGCAGCCAAGTCGACCGCGATATGGAACCCCTCCACTTT.

CDR3 residues: CASSFGQGFGYGYTF. In DNA form, the CDR3 reads TGTGCCAGCAGTTTTGGACAGGGGTTCGGTTATGGCTACACCTTC. The V call is TRBV5-4, the J call TRBJ1-2; the match to TRBD1 covers 9 bases. The CDR3 covers 15 residues. In germline, CDR1 is SGHNT, CDR2 YYREEE (reference sequence). The junction had 10 bases not matched to a gene; V was cut back by 5 bases and J by 5 bases.

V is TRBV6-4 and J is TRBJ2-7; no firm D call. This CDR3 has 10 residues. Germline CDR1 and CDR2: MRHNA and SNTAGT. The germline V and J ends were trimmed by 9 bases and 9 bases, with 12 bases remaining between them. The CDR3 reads CARNNTGQYF. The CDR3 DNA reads TGTGCCAGGAATAATACTGGGCAGTACTTC.

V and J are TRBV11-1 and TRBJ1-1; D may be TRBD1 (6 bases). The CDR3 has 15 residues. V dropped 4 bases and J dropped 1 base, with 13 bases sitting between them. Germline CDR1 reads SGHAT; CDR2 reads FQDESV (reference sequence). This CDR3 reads CASSSSGTPNTEAFF. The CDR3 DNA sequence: TGTGCCAGCAGCTCCTCTGGGACACCGAACACTGAAGCTTTCTTT.

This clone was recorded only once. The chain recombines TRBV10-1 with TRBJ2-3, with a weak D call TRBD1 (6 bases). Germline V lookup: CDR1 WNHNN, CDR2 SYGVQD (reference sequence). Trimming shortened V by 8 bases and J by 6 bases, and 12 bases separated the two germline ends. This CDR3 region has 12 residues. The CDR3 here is CASGQSADTQYF. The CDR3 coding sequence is TGCGCCAGCGGACAGTCAGCGGATACGCAGTATTTT.

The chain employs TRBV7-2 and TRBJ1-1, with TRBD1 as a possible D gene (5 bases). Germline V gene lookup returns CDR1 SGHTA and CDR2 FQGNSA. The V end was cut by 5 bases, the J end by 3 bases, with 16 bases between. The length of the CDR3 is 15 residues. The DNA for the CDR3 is TGTGCCAGCAGCCCACTCGGGGCGCGGCACACTGAAGCTTTCTTT. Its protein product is CASSPLGARHTEAFF.

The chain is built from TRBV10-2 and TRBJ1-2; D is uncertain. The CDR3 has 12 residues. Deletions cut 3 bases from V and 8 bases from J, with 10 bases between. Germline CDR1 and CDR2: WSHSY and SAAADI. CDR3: CASSEGIEGYTF. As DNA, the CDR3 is TGCGCCAGCAGTGAAGGGATCGAGGGCTACACCTTC.

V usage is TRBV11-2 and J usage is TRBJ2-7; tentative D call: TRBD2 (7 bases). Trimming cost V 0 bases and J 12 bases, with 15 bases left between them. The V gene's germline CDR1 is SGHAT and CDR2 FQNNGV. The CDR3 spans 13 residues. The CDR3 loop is CASSLDRGGGVYF. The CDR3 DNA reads TGTGCCAGCAGCTTAGATCGAGGGGGAGGGGTGTACTTC.

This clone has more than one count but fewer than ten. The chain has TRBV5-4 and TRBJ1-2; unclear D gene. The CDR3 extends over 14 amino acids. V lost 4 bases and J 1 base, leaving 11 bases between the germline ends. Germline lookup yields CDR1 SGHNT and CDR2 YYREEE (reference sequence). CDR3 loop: CASSKVKINYGYTF. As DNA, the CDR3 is TGTGCCAGCAGCAAGGTAAAGATTAACTATGGCTACACCTTC.

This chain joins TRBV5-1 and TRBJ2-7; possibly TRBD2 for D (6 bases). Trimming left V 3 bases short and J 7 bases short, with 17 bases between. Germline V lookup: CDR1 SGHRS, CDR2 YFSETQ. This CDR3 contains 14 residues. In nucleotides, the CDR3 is TGCGCCAGCAGCTCCCGGGACTCAAGTTGGGAGCAGTACTTC. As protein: CASSSRDSSWEQYF.

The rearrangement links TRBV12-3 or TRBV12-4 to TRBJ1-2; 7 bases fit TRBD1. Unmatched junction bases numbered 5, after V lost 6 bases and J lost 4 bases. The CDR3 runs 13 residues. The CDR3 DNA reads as TGTGCCAGCAGACAGACAGGGTCCTATGGCTACACCTTC. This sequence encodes CASRQTGSYGYTF.

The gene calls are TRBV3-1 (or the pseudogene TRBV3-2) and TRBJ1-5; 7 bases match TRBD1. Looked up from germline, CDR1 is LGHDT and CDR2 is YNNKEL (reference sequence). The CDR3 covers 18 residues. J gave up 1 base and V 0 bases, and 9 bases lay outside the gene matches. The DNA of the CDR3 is TGTGCCAGCAGCCAAGAGTCCCTCGGACAGGAGAGCAATCAGCCCCAGCATTTT. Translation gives CASSQESLGQESNQPQHF.

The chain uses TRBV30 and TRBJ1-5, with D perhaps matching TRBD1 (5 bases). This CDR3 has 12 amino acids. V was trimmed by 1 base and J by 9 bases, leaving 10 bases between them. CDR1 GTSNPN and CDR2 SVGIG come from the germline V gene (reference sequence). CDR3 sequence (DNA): TGTGCCTGGAGTGGGGAGGGGATGCCCCAGCATTTT. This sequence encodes CAWSGEGMPQHF.

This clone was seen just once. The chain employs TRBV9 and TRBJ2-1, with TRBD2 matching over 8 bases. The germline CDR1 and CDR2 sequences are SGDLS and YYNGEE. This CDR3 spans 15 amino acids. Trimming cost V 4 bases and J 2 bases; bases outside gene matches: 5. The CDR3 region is CASSTGGAPYNEQFF. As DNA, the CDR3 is TGTGCCAGCAGCACGGGGGGGGCTCCCTACAATGAGCAGTTCTTC.

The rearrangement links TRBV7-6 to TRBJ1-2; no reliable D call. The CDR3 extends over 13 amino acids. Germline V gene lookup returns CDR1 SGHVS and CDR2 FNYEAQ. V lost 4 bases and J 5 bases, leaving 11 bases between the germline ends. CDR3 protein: CASSSVGSYGYTF. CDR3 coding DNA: TGTGCCAGCAGCTCGGTCGGGTCTTATGGCTACACCTTC.